This TCR beta chain was documented in a study of shared clonotypes between healthy human individuals. The CDR3 contains 19 residues. With V trimmed by 11 bases and J by 7 bases, 32 bases remained unmatched. From germline, CDR1 is SGHTA and CDR2 FQGNSA. Under the authors' procedure: With immunoSEQ giving junction-only sequences and no quality scores, filtering differed. The data were produced by immunoSEQ multiplex PCR, yet TCRdb's version contains in-frame clones alone and is incomplete. That table furnishes V, J and clone size, whereas the DNA furnished D and trimming. Here the sample spans fewer than 650,000 clones, approximately 80% being singletons.

The receptor was isolated from a woman in her 40s in good health. Some clones in this sample may be carry-over from other donors' samples. Material: PBMCs. V usage is TRBV7-2 and J usage is TRBJ2-7, with 7 positions matching TRBD2. CDR3 sequence (DNA): TGTGCCCGCACCCTAGCGGCAAGGGTTCACGTTTGGGGGGAGGAAGAGCAGTACTTC. Protein sequence: CARTLAARVHVWGEEEQYF.